What follows are 26 T cell receptor beta chains derived from one specimen sequenced in a study of blood T cell repertoires in COVID-19. Clones were read by immunoSEQ multiplex PCR, and TCRdb kept only the in-frame ones, dropping some. The sample lists 150,000 to 200,000 clones; just under 80% were seen once. Specimen: peripheral blood. These receptors were taken from a woman of 80 years or more with acute or convalescent COVID-19.

The chain joins TRBV6-5 to TRBJ2-5; 9 bases are shared with TRBD1. The CDR3 is 13 amino acids. The V gene's germline CDR1 is MNHEY and CDR2 SVGAGI. After removal of 7 bases from V and 6 bases from J, the junction contained 6 bases not matched to a gene. The CDR3: CASKGTGSKTQYF. DNA of the CDR3: TGTGCCAGCAAAGGGACAGGGTCAAAGACCCAGTACTTC.

This clone came up many times. The rearrangement joins TRBV7-8 to TRBJ2-7; tentatively, D is TRBD2 (5 bases). The CDR3 totals 15 residues. The V end was cut by 3 bases, the J end by 2 bases, with 14 bases between. Per the germline V gene, CDR1 is SGHVS and CDR2 is FQNEAQ. CDR3 nucleotide sequence: TGTGCCAGCAGCTTGAGAGCGGCTGGCCCCTACGAGCAGTACTTC. Translation: CASSLRAAGPYEQYF.

The chain links TRBV5-1 to TRBJ2-7, with a possible D match to TRBD2 (5 bases). The ends were cut back, 6 bases at V and 7 bases at J, with 14 bases in the middle. Germline V gene sequence: CDR1 SGHRS, CDR2 YFSETQ. CDR3 length: 12 residues. This CDR3 reads CASKPGSGEQYF. CDR3 nucleotides: TGCGCCAGCAAACCGGGGTCGGGGGAGCAGTACTTC.

This clone was counted once. The rearrangement links TRBV3-1 (or the pseudogene TRBV3-2) to TRBJ2-5, with D perhaps TRBD1 (5 bases). The CDR3 has 16 amino acids. V was pared by 6 bases and J by 2 bases, with 19 bases between. The germline CDR1 and CDR2 sequences are LGHDT and YNNKEL (reference sequence). CDR3 DNA: TGTGCCAGCAGTTTCTCCAGGACACTGCCTCAAGAGACCCAGTACTTC. It encodes CASSFSRTLPQETQYF.

This clone was recorded once. The chain recombines TRBV28 with TRBJ1-1; TRBD1 might be the D (5 bases). Between the trimmed V and J ends, which lost 3 bases and 5 bases, there was a span of 10 bases. The CDR3 spans 13 residues. Germline values: CDR1 MDHEN, CDR2 SYDVKM. CDR3: CASSFGGRTEAFF. As DNA, the CDR3 is TGTGCCAGCAGTTTCGGGGGGAGGACTGAAGCTTTCTTT.

This clone was detected a few times. V usage is TRBV2 and J usage is TRBJ2-2; 7 nucleotides match TRBD1. The V gene end was trimmed by 5 bases and the J gene end by 7 bases; junction bases not matched to a gene: 4. The CDR3 has 13 residues. The V gene's germline CDR1 is SNHLY and CDR2 FYNNEI. Written as DNA, the CDR3 is TGTGCCAGCAGTAGCGACAGGGTCGGGGAGCTGTTTTTT. Translation: CASSSDRVGELFF.

The rearrangement joins TRBV18 to TRBJ2-3; TRBD2 matches at 10 bases. V shed 4 bases and J 1 base; nucleotides not matched to a gene: 8. There are 17 residues in the CDR3. Germline V gives CDR1 KGHSH, CDR2 LQKENI. CDR3 in amino acids: CASSRLAGVGGTDTQYF. The CDR3 DNA follows: TGTGCCAGCTCACGTCTAGCGGGAGTCGGCGGCACAGATACGCAGTATTTT.

This sequence joins TRBV9 and TRBJ2-1; 7 nucleotides match TRBD2. Trimming took 4 bases from V and 0 from J; bases not matched to a gene: 4. There are 15 residues in the CDR3. Germline V gene sequence: CDR1 SGDLS, CDR2 YYNGEE. CDR3 residues: CASSLGGTSYNEQFF. The CDR3 coding sequence is TGTGCCAGCAGCCTGGGGGGGACCTCCTACAATGAGCAGTTCTTC.

This clone came up once. The chain is built from TRBV4-1 and TRBJ2-7; the match to TRBD2 covers 7 bases. This CDR3 contains 13 residues. V trimming: 3 bases; J trimming: 6 bases; junction bases outside the gene matches: 5. In germline, CDR1 is MGHRA, CDR2 YSYEKL. CDR3 sequence (DNA): TGCGCCAGCAGCCAGGCGACTAGCCTCGAGCAGTACTTC. Protein: CASSQATSLEQYF.

This clone was seen a handful of times. The rearrangement joins TRBV7-8 to TRBJ2-5; D is undetermined. Trimming removed 0 bases at V and 1 base at J, with 12 bases between. The germline gives CDR1 SGHVS, CDR2 FQNEAQ. The CDR3 runs 16 residues. CDR3 sequence: CASSLATPILQETQYF. CDR3 nucleotide sequence: TGTGCCAGCAGCTTAGCGACACCCATTCTCCAAGAGACCCAGTACTTC.

This chain connects TRBV3-1 (or the pseudogene TRBV3-2) to TRBJ2-1; 7 bases fit TRBD2. This CDR3 is 15 amino acids long. Trimming at V came to 1 base and at J to 7 bases, leaving 7 bases not matched to a gene. The germline gives CDR1 LGHDT, CDR2 YNNKEL (reference sequence). The CDR3 protein is CASSQGWGGLNEQFF. CDR3 bases: TGTGCCAGCAGCCAAGGGTGGGGAGGGTTGAATGAGCAGTTCTTC.

The gene calls are TRBV30 and TRBJ1-1; 7 positions match TRBD1. The CDR3 totals 14 residues. Germline V gene sequence: CDR1 GTSNPN, CDR2 SVGIG (reference sequence). V shed 5 bases and J 6 bases; nucleotides not matched to a gene: 12. As DNA, the CDR3 is TGTGCCTGGCAAGGAGGACAGGTGAGGCCTGAAGCTTTCTTT. It yields the protein CAWQGGQVRPEAFF.

The V and J genes are TRBV5-8 and TRBJ1-5; a possible D gene is TRBD1 (6 bases). The V end was cut by 4 bases, the J end by 3 bases, with 11 bases between. This CDR3 has 14 residues. CDR1 is SGHTS and CDR2 is YDEGEE in the germline V gene. The CDR3 sequence: CASSQDRANQPQHF. The CDR3 DNA reads TGTGCCAGCAGCCAGGACAGAGCCAATCAGCCCCAGCATTTT.

This clone has only one observation. This chain links TRBV18 with TRBJ1-3; 9 bases line up with TRBD1. Germline-derived CDR1 and CDR2 are KGHSH and LQKENI. CDR3 length: 17 amino acids. V gave up 5 bases and J gave up 1 base; unmatched junction bases: 9. For the CDR3, the DNA is TGTGCCAGCTCAACCGGGACAGGGTTATCGTCTGGAAACACCATATATTTT. This sequence encodes CASSTGTGLSSGNTIYF.

The chain employs TRBV5-1 and TRBJ2-3; 12 bases map to TRBD2. Germline CDR1 reads SGHRS; CDR2 reads YFSETQ. The CDR3 sequence is 17 residues long. J gave up 6 bases and V 0 bases, and 8 bases lay outside the gene matches. CDR3 loop: CASSLVTSGSLGDTQYF. The CDR3 nucleotides are TGCGCCAGCAGCTTGGTGACTAGCGGGAGCCTGGGGGATACGCAGTATTTT.

This chain connects TRBV30 to TRBJ2-3; weak D call: TRBD1 (5 bases). Germline V gene data show CDR1 as GTSNPN and CDR2 as SVGIG (reference sequence). The V end lost 2 bases, the J end lost 6 bases, and 12 bases lay between the germline ends. The length of the CDR3 is 13 residues. CDR3 in amino acids: CAWSFQGGDTQYF. CDR3 DNA: TGTGCCTGGAGTTTCCAGGGTGGGGATACGCAGTATTTT.

This rearrangement joins TRBV11-2 to TRBJ1-1, with 7 bases lining up with TRBD1. The junction had 5 bases not matched to a gene; V was cut back by 9 bases and J by 1 base. The length of the CDR3 is 13 residues. From germline, CDR1 is SGHAT and CDR2 FQNNGV. Written as DNA, the CDR3 is TGTGCCAGTCAGACAGGGAGGAACACTGAAGCTTTCTTT. Translated: CASQTGRNTEAFF.

This clone was detected only once. The chain links TRBV27 to TRBJ1-1; D gene ambiguous. The germline V gene encodes CDR1 MNHEY and CDR2 SMNVEV (reference sequence). V lost 0 bases and J lost 3, with 11 bases in between. This CDR3 has 15 residues. CDR3 sequence: CASSLSTTIDTEAFF. The DNA for the CDR3 is TGTGCCAGCAGTTTATCGACGACAATTGACACTGAAGCTTTCTTT.

The chain has TRBV27 and TRBJ1-3; D may be TRBD1 (5 bases). Germline values: CDR1 MNHEY, CDR2 SMNVEV (reference sequence). V was pared by 8 bases and J by 0 bases, with 14 bases between. CDR3 length: 15 residues. CDR3 residues: CASRLQGNSGNTIYF. In nucleotides, the CDR3 is TGTGCCAGCCGCCTCCAGGGAAACTCTGGAAACACCATATATTTT.

The V call is TRBV11-2, the J call TRBJ1-2; D possibly corresponds to TRBD1 (6 bases). Trimming stripped 1 base from V and 3 bases from J, with 12 bases between. CDR1 is SGHAT, CDR2 FQNNGV, per germline. This CDR3 region has 15 residues. DNA of the CDR3: TGTGCCAGCAGCTTAGCTGGAGGGGGGGACTATGGCTACACCTTC. Translation: CASSLAGGGDYGYTF.

This chain connects TRBV7-9 to TRBJ2-2; 9 nucleotides line up with TRBD2. Looked up from germline, CDR1 is SEHNR and CDR2 is FQNEAQ (reference sequence). The CDR3 sequence is 16 residues long. The ends lost 6 bases at V and 4 bases at J; junction bases unmatched: 9. The CDR3 DNA sequence: TGTGCCAGCAGGTCCCTAGCGGGGAGCTTCACCGGGGAGCTGTTTTTT. The encoded protein is CASRSLAGSFTGELFF. Full variable domain (remainder filled in from reference TRBV7-9 and TRBJ2-2): DTGVSQNPRHKITKRGQNVTFRCDPISEHNRLYWYRQTLGQGPEFLTYFQNEAQLEKSRLLSDRFSAERPKGSFSTLEIQRTEQGDSAMYLCASRSLAGSFTGELFFGEGSRLTVL.

The chain is built from TRBV28 and TRBJ1-3; D not resolved. This CDR3 region has 12 residues. From germline, CDR1 is MDHEN and CDR2 SYDVKM. Trimming left V 7 bases short and J 0 bases short, with 4 bases between. The DNA for the CDR3 is TGTGCCAGCACTAGCTCTGGAAACACCATATATTTT. Protein product: CASTSSGNTIYF.

The V call is TRBV2, the J call TRBJ2-3; D possibly corresponds to TRBD1 (5 bases). Germline assignment: CDR1 SNHLY and CDR2 FYNNEI. The CDR3 loop spans 13 amino acids. With 9 bases removed from V and 1 base from J, the gap between germline ends came to 11 bases. The CDR3 DNA follows: TGTGCCAGAAGGGGCAGCGGCACAGATACGCAGTATTTT. Translating it yields CARRGSGTDTQYF.

The chain couples TRBV10-1 to TRBJ1-1; TRBD1 might be the D (6 bases). The CDR3 spans 12 residues. The ends were cut back, 3 bases at V and 8 bases at J, with 10 bases in the middle. In germline, CDR1 is WNHNN, CDR2 SYGVQD (reference sequence). CDR3 in amino acids: CASSDPTGEAFF. The CDR3 nucleotides read TGCGCCAGCAGTGATCCGACAGGAGAAGCTTTCTTT.

The chain combines TRBV30 with TRBJ1-1; D is possibly TRBD1 (6 bases). The germline V gene has CDR1 GTSNPN and CDR2 SVGIG (reference sequence). The CDR3 totals 14 residues. The V and J ends lost 2 bases and 1 base respectively, with 11 bases between them. CDR3 in amino acids: CAWSLGHGNTEAFF. The CDR3 bases are TGTGCCTGGAGTCTGGGACACGGGAACACTGAAGCTTTCTTT.

This chain links TRBV2 with TRBJ1-4; tentatively, D is TRBD1 (5 bases). The CDR3 has 14 residues. The ends were cut back, 7 bases at V and 5 bases at J, with 14 bases in the middle. Germline V gene lookup returns CDR1 SNHLY and CDR2 FYNNEI. CDR3 residues: CASMGRRDNEKLFF. As DNA, the CDR3 is TGTGCCAGCATGGGTCGGCGGGACAATGAAAAACTGTTTTTT.